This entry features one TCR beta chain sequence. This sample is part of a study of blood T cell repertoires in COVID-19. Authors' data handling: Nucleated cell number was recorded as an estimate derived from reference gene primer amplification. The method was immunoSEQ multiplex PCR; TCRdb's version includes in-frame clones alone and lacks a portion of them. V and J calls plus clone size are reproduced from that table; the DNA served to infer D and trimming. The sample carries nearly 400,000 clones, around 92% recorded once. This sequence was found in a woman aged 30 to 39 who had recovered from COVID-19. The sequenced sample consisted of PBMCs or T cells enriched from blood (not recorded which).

In DNA form, the CDR3 reads TGTGCCAGCAGCTTTCGACAGGACACCGGGGAGCTGTTTTTT. It translates to CASSFRQDTGELFF. The rearrangement joins TRBV7-2 to TRBJ2-2; D might be TRBD1 (6 bases). Germline CDR1 reads SGHTA; CDR2 reads FQGNSA. V gave up 3 bases and J gave up 3 bases, with 8 bases separating them. CDR3 length equals 14 residues. The full variable domain, rest sourced from reference TRBV7-2 and TRBJ2-2, is GAGVSQSPSNKVTEKGKDVELRCDPISGHTALYWYRQSLGQGLEFLIYFQGNSAPDKSGLPSDRFSAERTGGSVSTLTIQRTQQEDSAVYLCASSFRQDTGELFFGEGSRLTVL.